A single sample is the source of the 11 T cell receptor beta chains below, sequenced in a study of shared clonotypes between healthy human individuals. CD45RO-negative CD8 cells positively selected for CCR7 made up the naive population, which excluded terminally differentiated effector memory CD45RA+ cells. Measured with immunoSEQ multiplex PCR; TCRdb has only the in-frame clones, and not every one. The repertoire holds around 1.9 million clones, with more than 85% as singletons. The sample was naive CD8+ T cells from PBMCs. These receptors were taken from a man aged 18 to 30 in good health. Some clones in this sample may be carry-over from other donors' samples.

V is TRBV9 and J is TRBJ1-5; D uncertain. CDR1 SGDLS and CDR2 YYNGEE come from the germline V gene. The CDR3 contains 11 residues. V was cut by 5 bases and J by 5 bases, with 5 bases left in between. The CDR3 DNA follows: TGTGCCAGCAGTGAAGATCAGCCCCAGCATTTT. As protein: CASSEDQPQHF.

J is TRBJ2-1 and V is TRBV5-1; D remains unclear. Germline V gene lookup returns CDR1 SGHRS and CDR2 YFSETQ. There are 14 residues in the CDR3. The ends were cut back, 2 bases at V and 1 base at J, with 7 bases in the middle. The CDR3: CASSFTPSYNEQFF. For the CDR3, the DNA is TGCGCCAGCAGCTTCACTCCATCCTACAATGAGCAGTTCTTC.

This sequence joins TRBV7-8 and TRBJ2-1, with 7 bases matching TRBD2. V was pared by 3 bases and J by 3 bases, with 8 bases of the junction left unmatched. Germline assignment: CDR1 SGHVS and CDR2 FQNEAQ. The CDR3 sequence is 16 residues long. The CDR3 reads CASSFGGGGIYNEQFF. CDR3 DNA sequence: TGTGCCAGCAGCTTCGGCGGGGGTGGTATCTACAATGAGCAGTTCTTC.

The chain is built from TRBV27 and TRBJ1-2, with D maybe TRBD1 (5 bases). Germline CDR1 and CDR2: MNHEY and SMNVEV (reference sequence). With 5 bases removed from V and 6 bases from J, the gap between germline ends came to 16 bases. CDR3 length equals 14 residues. DNA of the CDR3: TGTGCCAGCAGTCCCCGTGCCAGGGTGGATGGCTACACCTTC. It specifies CASSPRARVDGYTF.

The chain links TRBV9 to TRBJ2-3, with a tentative D call TRBD2 (5 bases). Germline loops: CDR1 SGDLS, CDR2 YYNGEE. This CDR3 has 15 residues. Trimming took off 0 bases at V and 5 bases at J, with 13 bases between the two ends. This CDR3 is CASSVGSGSQDTQYF. The CDR3 DNA follows: TGTGCCAGCAGCGTAGGATCGGGGTCCCAAGATACGCAGTATTTT.

The chain joins TRBV7-9 to TRBJ2-7; maybe TRBD2 (6 bases). CDR1 and CDR2 from the germline V gene are SEHNR and FQNEAQ (reference sequence). This CDR3 is built from 15 residues. Trimming removed 4 bases at V and 3 bases at J, with 16 bases between. CDR3 region: CASSYVGGQYYEQYF. CDR3 DNA sequence: TGTGCCAGCAGCTACGTGGGAGGACAATACTACGAGCAGTACTTC.

V gene TRBV10-3 combines with J gene TRBJ2-1, with 7 bases matching TRBD1. This CDR3 has 15 residues. The trim removed 5 bases at V and 4 bases at J, leaving 8 bases unmatched. The germline V gene has CDR1 ENHRY and CDR2 SYGVKD. The CDR3 loop is CAISLGTEIYNEQFF. The CDR3 bases are TGTGCCATCAGTTTGGGGACAGAGATTTACAATGAGCAGTTCTTC.

The chain recombines TRBV19 with TRBJ1-5, with D possibly matching TRBD1 (5 bases). V was cut by 6 bases and J by 0 bases, with 15 bases left in between. The CDR3 runs 16 residues. Germline V gene data show CDR1 as LNHDA and CDR2 as SQIVND (reference sequence). The CDR3 here is CASRGSGGYSNQPQHF. The CDR3 DNA reads as TGTGCCAGTAGGGGAAGTGGGGGTTATAGCAATCAGCCCCAGCATTTT.

This clone was seen just once. The chain links TRBV11-2 to TRBJ2-3, with TRBD2 matching over 10 bases. With 4 bases clipped from V and 3 bases from J, the junction kept 4 bases outside the gene matches. CDR1 is SGHAT and CDR2 is FQNNGV in the germline V gene. This CDR3 contains 15 residues. For the CDR3, the DNA is TGTGCCAGCAGCTCCATAGCGGGAGGTACAGATACGCAGTATTTT. Translation: CASSSIAGGTDTQYF.

This sequence joins TRBV19 and TRBJ2-2, with D maybe TRBD1 (7 bases). V lost 6 bases to trimming and J lost 2 bases, with 13 bases between them. The germline CDR1 and CDR2 sequences are LNHDA and SQIVND (reference sequence). This CDR3 comprises 15 residues. The CDR3 loop reads CASSQGGINTGELFF. CDR3 DNA: TGTGCCAGTAGCCAGGGGGGAATTAACACCGGGGAGCTGTTTTTT.

V is TRBV15 and J is TRBJ1-2; 8 bases agree with TRBD1. Germline lookup yields CDR1 LNHNV and CDR2 YYDKDF (reference sequence). The CDR3 is 15 amino acids. With 7 bases clipped from V and 2 bases from J, the junction kept 9 bases outside the gene matches. In nucleotides, the CDR3 is TGTGCCACCACCCCCGGGACAGGTGCCAACTATGGCTACACCTTC. It encodes CATTPGTGANYGYTF.